These T cell receptor beta chains were read from a single sample in a study of early T cells in non-severe SARS-CoV-2 infection. TCRdb ran MiXCR on the 5' RACE reads and lists one entry per CDR3 protein. The sample has roughly 120,000 distinct CDR3 sequences; around 13% are singletons. Sequenced material: whole blood, taken at baseline. The receptors come from an adult who was a healthcare worker with PCR-confirmed SARS-CoV-2 infection or an uninfected control (not recorded which). Both conserved end residues are part of each CDR3. Each record gives: J gene, D gene, V gene, clone size, CDR3 DNA, CDR3 protein. D genes are given only for firm matches. The size field is filled for only some rows; it gives once, few, many or a size class.

j_call: TRBJ2-2; d_call: NA; v_call: TRBV9; clone_size: NA; cdr3_nt: TGTGCCAGCACTACGGGAACGAACACCGGGGAGCTGTTTTTT; cdr3_aa: CASTTGTNTGELFF
j_call: TRBJ2-2; d_call: NA; v_call: TRBV18; clone_size: NA; cdr3_nt: TGTGCCAGCTCACCAGGAGACACCGGGGAGCTGTTTTTT; cdr3_aa: CASSPGDTGELFF
j_call: TRBJ2-7; d_call: TRBD1; v_call: TRBV29-1; clone_size: NA; cdr3_nt: TGCAGCGTACGTAGACAGGGCCACGAGCAGTACTTC; cdr3_aa: CSVRRQGHEQYF
j_call: TRBJ2-5; d_call: NA; v_call: TRBV2; clone_size: NA; cdr3_nt: TGTGCCAGCAGTGTGATGGGGGGCCAAGAGACCCAGTACTTC; cdr3_aa: CASSVMGGQETQYF
j_call: TRBJ1-1; d_call: NA; v_call: TRBV18; clone_size: many; cdr3_nt: TGTGCCAGCTCAACGACAGCTAACACTGAAGCTTTCTTT; cdr3_aa: CASSTTANTEAFF
j_call: TRBJ2-1; d_call: TRBD2; v_call: TRBV11-2; clone_size: many; cdr3_nt: TGTGCCAGCAGCTACGGACTAGTAGGCAATGAGCAGTTCTTC; cdr3_aa: CASSYGLVGNEQFF
j_call: TRBJ1-3; d_call: NA; v_call: TRBV14; clone_size: NA; cdr3_nt: TGTGCCAGCAGCCAAGATCTCTCTGGAAACACCATATATTTT; cdr3_aa: CASSQDLSGNTIYF
j_call: TRBJ2-1; d_call: NA; v_call: TRBV28; clone_size: NA; cdr3_nt: TGTGCCAGCAGTTTAGGGGGCGGGCCCTACAATGACCAGTTCTTC; cdr3_aa: CASSLGGGPYNDQFF
j_call: TRBJ2-2; d_call: TRBD1; v_call: TRBV5-6; clone_size: NA; cdr3_nt: TGTGCCAGCAGCTCGACAGGGGAACGCGCCGGGGAGCTGTTTTTT; cdr3_aa: CASSSTGERAGELFF
j_call: TRBJ2-7; d_call: NA; v_call: TRBV2; clone_size: few; cdr3_nt: TGTGCCAGCAACTGGGGCGAGCAGTACTTC; cdr3_aa: CASNWGEQYF
j_call: TRBJ2-5; d_call: NA; v_call: TRBV5-1; clone_size: NA; cdr3_nt: TGCGCCAGCAGCCCGAGGGGTGAAAGACAAGAGACCCAGTACTTC; cdr3_aa: CASSPRGERQETQYF
j_call: TRBJ1-1; d_call: TRBD1; v_call: TRBV18; clone_size: NA; cdr3_nt: TGTGCCACCCAGGGGGGAATGGACACTGAAGCTTTCTTT; cdr3_aa: CATQGGMDTEAFF
j_call: TRBJ2-5; d_call: NA; v_call: TRBV5-1; clone_size: many; cdr3_nt: TGCGCCAGCAGCCCGGGACCACAAGAGACCCAGTACTTC; cdr3_aa: CASSPGPQETQYF
j_call: TRBJ1-2; d_call: NA; v_call: TRBV30; clone_size: many; cdr3_nt: TGTGCCTGGAGTGTACGTTCGGGGGGCGCAGGTGGAGGCTACACCTTC; cdr3_aa: CAWSVRSGGAGGGYTF
j_call: TRBJ1-1; d_call: NA; v_call: TRBV7-2; clone_size: few; cdr3_nt: TGTGCCAGCAGCCTAGAGGGCAGGGGAAGTTCTGAAGCTTTCTTT; cdr3_aa: CASSLEGRGSSEAFF
j_call: TRBJ2-3; d_call: NA; v_call: TRBV10-2; clone_size: NA; cdr3_nt: TGCGCCAGCAGGGGATACGGGCCTATCGGCACAGATACGCAGTATTTT; cdr3_aa: CASRGYGPIGTDTQYF
j_call: TRBJ1-1; d_call: NA; v_call: TRBV2; clone_size: NA; cdr3_nt: TGTGCCAGCAGACTCGCTCAGTATGAAACTGAAGCTTTCTTT; cdr3_aa: CASRLAQYETEAFF
j_call: TRBJ2-1; d_call: TRBD1; v_call: TRBV7-6; clone_size: NA; cdr3_nt: TGTGCCAGCAGCTTAAAGGTGGCAGGGGGCATCTACAATGAGCAGTTCTTC; cdr3_aa: CASSLKVAGGIYNEQFF
j_call: TRBJ2-3; d_call: TRBD2; v_call: TRBV5-1; clone_size: few; cdr3_nt: TGCGCCAGCAGGACTAGCCTCTCCACAGATACGCAGTATTTT; cdr3_aa: CASRTSLSTDTQYF
j_call: TRBJ1-2; d_call: NA; v_call: TRBV7-8; clone_size: few; cdr3_nt: TGTGCCAGCACCATGCGACTCAGGGGCGACCGAGCTAACTATGGCTACACCTTC; cdr3_aa: CASTMRLRGDRANYGYTF
j_call: TRBJ2-2; d_call: TRBD1; v_call: TRBV20-1; clone_size: NA; cdr3_nt: TGCAGTGCTAGAGATCCCAGCAGGGGGCGGACCGGGGAGCTGTTTTTT; cdr3_aa: CSARDPSRGRTGELFF
j_call: TRBJ2-3; d_call: NA; v_call: TRBV19; clone_size: NA; cdr3_nt: TGTGCCAGTACCCCCCGAGTGGGGGTTGGCACAGATACGCAGTATTTT; cdr3_aa: CASTPRVGVGTDTQYF
j_call: TRBJ2-7; d_call: NA; v_call: TRBV30; clone_size: once; cdr3_nt: TGTGCCTGGAGTCTAGGGGACCGGTACGAGCAGTACTTC; cdr3_aa: CAWSLGDRYEQYF
j_call: TRBJ1-4; d_call: TRBD1; v_call: TRBV5-1; clone_size: few; cdr3_nt: TGCGCCAGCAACGCAGCCGGGACAGCTGAGAAAAAACTGTTTTTT; cdr3_aa: CASNAAGTAEKKLFF
j_call: TRBJ2-3; d_call: NA; v_call: TRBV4-2; clone_size: NA; cdr3_nt: TGTGCCAGCAGCCAAGTTCCCCGTTCCGGGGGAACAGATACGCAGTATTTT; cdr3_aa: CASSQVPRSGGTDTQYF
j_call: TRBJ1-4; d_call: NA; v_call: TRBV9; clone_size: few; cdr3_nt: TGTGCCAGCAGTTATGGGGGAAACCCAAATGAAAAACTGTTTTTT; cdr3_aa: CASSYGGNPNEKLFF
j_call: TRBJ2-1; d_call: TRBD2; v_call: TRBV29-1; clone_size: NA; cdr3_nt: TGCAGCGTTGAAAGCGCGCTAGCGGGGATCTCCTACAATGAGCAGTTCTTC; cdr3_aa: CSVESALAGISYNEQFF
j_call: TRBJ2-3; d_call: NA; v_call: TRBV7-2; clone_size: NA; cdr3_nt: TGTGCCAGCAGCCTTCGTTTGAGTAGCACAGATACGCAGTATTTT; cdr3_aa: CASSLRLSSTDTQYF
j_call: TRBJ2-3; d_call: NA; v_call: TRBV5-5; clone_size: NA; cdr3_nt: TGTGCCAGCCAGACTGGGATAGGCACAGATACGCAGTATTTT; cdr3_aa: CASQTGIGTDTQYF
j_call: TRBJ2-7; d_call: NA; v_call: TRBV5-1; clone_size: NA; cdr3_nt: TGCGCCAGCAGCTTGGTGCTTACTACTAGCTACGAGCAGTACTTC; cdr3_aa: CASSLVLTTSYEQYF
j_call: TRBJ2-3; d_call: NA; v_call: TRBV7-9; clone_size: NA; cdr3_nt: TGTGCCAGCAGCTCAGGTGGCTACTCAACCACAGATACGCAGTATTTT; cdr3_aa: CASSSGGYSTTDTQYF
j_call: TRBJ1-5; d_call: TRBD1; v_call: TRBV18; clone_size: many; cdr3_nt: TGTGCCAGCTCCCTAGACAGGGATCAGCCCCAGCATTTT; cdr3_aa: CASSLDRDQPQHF